These 6 T cell receptor beta chains were all obtained from the same sample, sequenced in a study of blood T cell repertoires in COVID-19. Sequenced by immunoSEQ multiplex PCR; TCRdb stores in-frame clones only, minus some. The sample has about 230,000 clones; approximately 80% are singletons. The sample was PBMCs or T cells enriched from blood (not recorded which). All receptors derive from a man aged 55 to 69 who had recovered from COVID-19.

The chain recombines TRBV2 with TRBJ2-1, with a possible D match to TRBD1 (7 bases). This CDR3 region has 14 residues. Deletions cut 3 bases from V and 10 bases from J, with 16 bases between. Germline loops: CDR1 SNHLY, CDR2 FYNNEI. The CDR3 DNA follows: TGTGCCAGCAGTGATAGAAGGAGGGGACAGGAGCAGTTCTTC. Amino acid sequence: CASSDRRRGQEQFF.

The chain combines TRBV5-1 with TRBJ1-1; D is ambiguous. The V gene lost 3 bases and the J gene lost 3 bases, with 12 bases spanning the gap. Germline-derived CDR1 and CDR2 are SGHRS and YFSETQ. The CDR3 spans 14 residues. CDR3 residues: CASSSRESDTEAFF. CDR3 nucleotide sequence: TGCGCCAGCAGCTCCCGGGAGTCAGACACTGAAGCTTTCTTT.

This clone was found a few times. The V gene is TRBV25-1, the J gene TRBJ2-4, with 7 bases lining up with TRBD1. This CDR3 contains 17 residues. After removal of 3 bases from V and 5 bases from J, the junction contained 13 bases not matched to a gene. In germline, CDR1 is MGHDK, CDR2 SYGVNS. In DNA form, the CDR3 reads TGTGCCAGCAGTGATGGCAAGGGGGCCCCTCCCCAAAACATTCAGTACTTC. Translated, it gives CASSDGKGAPPQNIQYF.

This chain connects TRBV19 to TRBJ1-6; D is unclear. The germline V and J ends were trimmed by 7 bases and 5 bases, with 12 bases remaining between them. CDR1 LNHDA and CDR2 SQIVND come from the germline V gene (reference sequence). This CDR3 has 14 residues. As DNA, the CDR3 is TGTGCCAGTACCTCGAGAGGGAATAATTCACCCCTCCACTTT. Translation: CASTSRGNNSPLHF.

This clone was observed a handful of times. The chain combines TRBV4-2 with TRBJ1-3; D is unclear. Trimming took 1 base from V and 0 from J, leaving 7 bases between them. The CDR3 runs to 15 residues. CDR1 is LGHNA and CDR2 is YNFKEQ in the germline V gene. CDR3 DNA sequence: TGTGCCAGCAGCCAAGCTACGAGCTCTGGAAACACCATATATTTT. This gives the protein CASSQATSSGNTIYF.

This rearrangement joins TRBV5-5 to TRBJ2-7, with 8 bases matching TRBD2. CDR3 length: 15 amino acids. V lost 4 bases, J lost 0 bases, and 6 bases stayed unmatched. Germline V gives CDR1 SGHKS, CDR2 YYEKEE (reference sequence). The CDR3 bases are TGTGCCAGCAGCGGCGGGGGGACTAGCTCCTACGAGCAGTACTTC. This encodes CASSGGGTSSYEQYF. The full variable domain, rest sourced from reference TRBV5-5 and TRBJ2-7, is DAGVTQSPTHLIKTRGQQVTLRCSPISGHKSVSWYQQVLGQGPQFIFQYYEKEERGRGNFPDRFSARQFPNYSSELNVNALLLGDSALYLCASSGGGTSSYEQYFGPGTRLTVT.